Each of the 5 T cell receptor beta chains below was sequenced from the same sample in a study of beta chain features in type 1 diabetes. As every portion of the isolated RNA was reverse transcribed, the sequencing read expressed TCRB transcripts. Some clones are missing from TCRdb's copy, which holds only in-frame ones; the method was immunoSEQ multiplex PCR. The sample contains over 150,000 clones, 7.8% of which appear only once. No cognate antigen is known for these TCRs. Study-wide points: There was a moderate but significant shortening of TCRB CDR3s in all four CD4+ subsets of Type 1 diabetes patients.

Sequenced: central memory CD4+ T cells from blood. The receptors shown here come from a woman aged 40 to 50 with type 1 diabetes.

Worth noting for this clone: The same CDR3 also results from other DNA sequences found in this sample. The chain employs TRBV2 and TRBJ1-5; no definite D call. CDR1 SNHLY and CDR2 FYNNEI come from the germline V gene. The CDR3 runs to 13 residues. The V gene lost 0 bases and the J gene lost 7 bases, with 7 bases spanning the gap. This CDR3 is CASSEARRQPQHF. CDR3 sequence (DNA): TGTGCCAGCAGTGAAGCCCGGAGGCAGCCCCAGCATTTT.

The chain couples TRBV18 to TRBJ1-1; D unclear. CDR1 is KGHSH and CDR2 is LQKENI in the germline V gene. CDR3 length: 11 amino acids. The V gene lost 5 bases and the J gene lost 3 bases, with 4 bases spanning the gap. In DNA form, the CDR3 reads TGTGCCAGCTCAGCAGACACTGAAGCTTTCTTT. It specifies CASSADTEAFF.

The gene calls are TRBV4-3 and TRBJ1-4; tentative D call: TRBD1 (6 bases). V was cut by 0 bases and J by 8 bases, with 13 bases left in between. CDR3 length: 15 amino acids. CDR1 and CDR2 from the germline V gene are LGHNA and YSLEER. The chain's CDR3 is CASSQETGQREKLFF. DNA of the CDR3: TGCGCCAGCAGCCAAGAGACAGGACAGCGGGAAAAACTGTTTTTT.

This clone was seen a handful of times. The genes are TRBV7-2 and TRBJ2-1; TRBD2 agrees at 13 bases. This CDR3 region has 19 residues. The V gene's germline CDR1 is SGHTA and CDR2 FQGNSA. V lost 3 bases and J lost 0; bases outside the gene matches: 8. CDR3 residues: CASSLEGLAGMSSYNEQFF. CDR3 DNA sequence: TGTGCCAGCAGCTTGGAGGGACTAGCGGGGATGAGCTCCTACAATGAGCAGTTCTTC.

The table lists this clone with a few counts. The rearrangement links TRBV5-1 to TRBJ2-5, with D perhaps matching TRBD2 (5 bases). This CDR3 has 15 amino acids. CDR1 and CDR2 from the germline V gene are SGHRS and YFSETQ. V was clipped by 0 bases and J by 5 bases, with 14 bases between them. CDR3 residues: CASSLGTWRAETQYF. CDR3 coding DNA: TGCGCCAGCAGCTTGGGGACTTGGCGGGCCGAGACCCAGTACTTC. The full variable domain, completed using reference TRBV5-1 and TRBJ2-5, is KAGVTQTPRYLIKTRGQQVTLSCSPISGHRSVSWYQQTPGQGLQFLFEYFSETQRNKGNFPGRFSGRQFSNSRSEMNVSTLELGDSALYLCASSLGTWRAETQYFGPGTRLLVL.